The clone carrying this T cell receptor beta chain was counted a few times. This CDR3 spans 14 amino acids. V was pared by 5 bases and J by 2 bases, with 13 bases between. The V gene's germline CDR1 is SGHVS and CDR2 FQNEAQ. This entry belongs to a study of blood T cell repertoires in COVID-19. Whole-study context: Whether acute or convalescent, the COVID-19 samples came from the United States, Italy and Spain. In each case, the material was cDNA or gDNA derived from T cells, B-cell-depleted T cells, or PBMCs.

The assay was immunoSEQ multiplex PCR, and TCRdb's table has in-frame clones only and misses some. The data show around 78,000 clones, with about 90% seen just once and less than 45% held by the top ten. The sample was peripheral blood. The receptor's source is a human donor in a cohort sampled during active COVID-19. The V call is TRBV7-8, the J call TRBJ2-7, with D possibly being TRBD2 (5 bases). In nucleotides, the CDR3 is TGTGCCAGCAGCCCGAGAGGGTTGACCTACGAGCAGTACTTC. This encodes CASSPRGLTYEQYF.